This TCR beta chain was captured by sequencing in a study of T cell repertoires in cytomegalovirus infection. Study overall: Indicated by public TCR beta signatures were CMV infection and matching HLA type.

Regarding this clonotype: Its specificity is unknown.

Germline V gene sequence: CDR1 SEHNR, CDR2 FQNEAQ (reference sequence). V lost 9 bases, J lost 1 base, and 15 bases lay in between. The CDR3 extends over 14 amino acids. Whole-study results and caveats: Ex vivo responses were dominated by HLA-C-restricted CMV-specific TCR beta clonotypes. Summed frequency of public TCR beta families distinguished CMV carriers with the relevant HLA.

TCRdb re-called the reads with MiXCR, one entry per CDR3 protein. Of about 490,000 distinct CDR3 sequences in the sample, 16% were seen once. The TCR comes from a human donor in good health (CMV status not recorded). Some clones in this sample may be carry-over from other donors' samples. The sample consisted of CD8+ T cells from PBMCs. V usage is TRBV7-9 and J usage is TRBJ1-1, with a possible D match to TRBD1 (5 bases). This CDR3 reads CASARDAPNTEAFF. DNA for the CDR3: TGTGCCAGTGCCCGGGACGCGCCGAACACTGAAGCTTTCTTT.